Below are 9 T cell receptor beta chains sequenced from a single sample in a study of blood T cells in healthy people across ages. A J-beta primer mix and a sample-barcoded 5' primer were used in a second PCR of roughly 6 to 11 cycles. TCRdb redid the calling of the 5' RACE reads with MiXCR, one entry per CDR3 protein. The data contain approximately 900,000 distinct CDR3 sequences, around 48% of them singletons. The sample taken for sequencing was blood. The receptor source for this set is a young man in good health.

V usage is TRBV10-3 and J usage is TRBJ2-7; D is ambiguous. Germline CDR1 and CDR2: ENHRY and SYGVKD. This CDR3 spans 12 amino acids. V was trimmed by 8 bases and J by 1 base, leaving 9 bases between them. DNA for the CDR3: TGTGCCATCGGCATTCTGTCCTACGAGCAGTACTTC. Translation gives CAIGILSYEQYF.

The V gene is TRBV20-1, the J gene TRBJ1-4, with 8 positions matching TRBD1. The CDR3 sequence is 13 residues long. V was pared by 2 bases and J by 6 bases, with 2 bases of the junction left unmatched. The germline V gene encodes CDR1 DFQATT and CDR2 SNEGSKA (reference sequence). The CDR3 region is CSARQGAYEKLFF. CDR3 DNA sequence: TGCAGTGCTAGACAGGGGGCTTATGAAAAACTGTTTTTT.

The sample holds many counts of this clonotype. The V call is TRBV20-1, the J call TRBJ2-5; 7 bases align to TRBD2. J gave up 4 bases and V 4 bases, and 6 bases lay outside the gene matches. The CDR3 consists of 13 residues. CDR1 is DFQATT, CDR2 SNEGSKA, per germline (reference sequence). DNA for the CDR3: TGCAGTGCTAAACGCGGACTAGGAGAGACCCAGTACTTC. Translated: CSAKRGLGETQYF.

This clonotype was picked up one time. The rearrangement joins TRBV7-3 to TRBJ2-2; 7 bases line up with TRBD1. Germline trimming cut 5 bases from V and 6 bases from J; bases unmatched to any gene: 3. This CDR3 spans 13 amino acids. Looked up from germline, CDR1 is SGHTA and CDR2 is FQGTGA. CDR3 residues: CASSGTAAGELFF. Written as DNA, the CDR3 is TGTGCCAGCAGCGGGACAGCCGCCGGGGAGCTGTTTTTT.

This clonotype was seen a single time. V is TRBV20-1 and J is TRBJ1-2; unclear D gene. Trimming cost V 3 bases and J 0 bases, with 17 bases left between them. Germline lookup yields CDR1 DFQATT and CDR2 SNEGSKA (reference sequence). This CDR3 has 16 residues. The CDR3 reads CSARALVMRANYGYTF. The CDR3 bases are TGCAGTGCTAGGGCCCTTGTAATGCGGGCTAACTATGGCTACACCTTC.

With respect to this clonotype: One junction end does not reproduce the germline sequence, and a read error may be involved. The CDR3 DNA sequence: TGTGCCGGCAGCCAACCTACCCTAGCGGGGGAGAACACCGGGGAGCTGTTTTTT. This encodes CAGSQPTLAGENTGELFF. This chain joins TRBV4-2 and TRBJ2-2; 10 nucleotides match TRBD2. CDR3 length equals 18 residues. Germline V gives CDR1 LGHNA, CDR2 YNFKEQ.

The chain combines TRBV12-3 or TRBV12-4 with TRBJ2-3; 8 positions agree with TRBD2. CDR3 length: 14 residues. Trimming cost V 1 base and J 14 bases; bases outside gene matches: 11. In DNA form, the CDR3 reads TGTGCCAGCAGTTTAGGCACGGGGGGGTTACTGGCGTATTTT. Amino acid sequence: CASSLGTGGLLAYF.

The chain combines TRBV7-9 with TRBJ1-4, with 9 bases identical to TRBD1. CDR1 is SEHNR, CDR2 FQNEAQ, per germline (reference sequence). V lost 5 bases and J lost 10; bases outside the gene matches: 8. CDR3 length: 14 amino acids. CDR3 sequence: CASSARDRDGKLFF. The CDR3 DNA follows: TGTGCCAGCAGCGCCCGGGACAGGGACGGAAAACTGTTTTTT.

This chain uses TRBV7-2 with TRBJ2-4, with TRBD2 identical over 9 bases. The CDR3 consists of 16 residues. Germline trimming cut 1 base from V and 4 bases from J; bases unmatched to any gene: 5. The germline CDR1 and CDR2 sequences are SGHTA and FQGNSA. In DNA, the CDR3 is TGTGCCAGCAGCTTAGTGGTAGCGGGGGCTAAAAACATTCAGTACTTC. This codes for CASSLVVAGAKNIQYF.